Listed here are 27 T cell receptor beta chains from one sample, sequenced in a study of blood T cell repertoires in COVID-19. The data were produced by immunoSEQ multiplex PCR, yet TCRdb's version contains in-frame clones alone and is incomplete. The sample yields around 200,000 clones, 70% to 90% seen once. Sequencing was done on a sample of PBMCs or T cells enriched from blood (not recorded which). Receptors originate from a young woman who had been exposed to COVID-19.

The chain is built from TRBV5-4 and TRBJ1-1, with D maybe TRBD1 (5 bases). The CDR3 has 18 residues. V gave up 3 bases and J gave up 1 base, with 22 bases separating them. From germline, CDR1 is SGHNT and CDR2 YYREEE (reference sequence). CDR3 DNA: TGTGCCAGCAGCTGGAAAGACAGTCAACAGTATGAGAACACTGAAGCTTTCTTT. It translates to CASSWKDSQQYENTEAFF.

This chain links TRBV27 with TRBJ1-5; TRBD1 agrees at 9 bases. Germline CDR1 reads MNHEY; CDR2 reads SMNVEV (reference sequence). The CDR3 runs to 15 residues. V shed 5 bases, J shed 6 bases, and the junction held 8 bases outside the gene matches. CDR3: CASSTGQGSVQPQHF. CDR3 in DNA: TGTGCCAGCAGTACGGGACAGGGCTCGGTTCAGCCCCAGCATTTT.

J is TRBJ2-4 and V is TRBV27; 7 nucleotides line up with TRBD1. Germline V CDR1 and CDR2: MNHEY, SMNVEV (reference sequence). CDR3 length equals 20 residues. V was pared by 6 bases and J by 0 bases, with 20 bases of the junction left unmatched. The CDR3 DNA reads as TGTGCCAGCAGCACCGGGCTGGACAGGCGTAACACACTAGCCAAAAACATTCAGTACTTC. This encodes CASSTGLDRRNTLAKNIQYF.

The table lists this clone with a count of one. This rearrangement joins TRBV11-2 to TRBJ2-1; the D gene is possibly TRBD1 (6 bases). The V end lost 6 bases, the J end lost 4 bases, and 25 bases lay between the germline ends. The CDR3 covers 18 residues. CDR1 and CDR2 from the germline V gene are SGHAT and FQNNGV. The CDR3 protein is CASSLTAPGAALYNEQFF. The CDR3, as DNA: TGTGCCAGCAGTTTAACCGCCCCAGGGGCCGCCCTATACAATGAGCAGTTCTTC.

The chain links TRBV7-9 to TRBJ1-1, with D unresolved. Germline V gene data show CDR1 as SEHNR and CDR2 as FQNEAQ (reference sequence). V was clipped by 5 bases and J by 3 bases, with 4 bases between them. The CDR3 has 11 residues. CDR3 sequence: CASSRYTEAFF. The CDR3 nucleotides read TGTGCCAGCAGCCGGTACACTGAAGCTTTCTTT.

This chain links TRBV7-6 with TRBJ2-1; 10 bases align to TRBD2. This CDR3 comprises 16 residues. The germline gives CDR1 SGHVS, CDR2 FNYEAQ. V was clipped by 5 bases and J by 2 bases; unmatched bases: 6. The CDR3 DNA reads TGTGCCAGCAGCGGGAAAAGCGGGGGGGCCTACAATGAGCAGTTCTTC. Translated: CASSGKSGGAYNEQFF.

A single count supports this clone. J is TRBJ2-3 and V is TRBV5-1; D not resolved. Germline values: CDR1 SGHRS, CDR2 YFSETQ. V was clipped by 0 bases and J by 3 bases, with 5 bases between them. The CDR3 covers 13 residues. CDR3 region: CASSLGPTDTQYF. The CDR3 nucleotides are TGCGCCAGCAGCTTGGGGCCTACAGATACGCAGTATTTT.

The rearrangement uses TRBV2 and TRBJ1-4; TRBD1 agrees at 10 bases. The CDR3 runs to 16 residues. The germline V gene has CDR1 SNHLY and CDR2 FYNNEI. J lost 2 bases, V lost 6 bases, and 6 bases had no gene match. Here the CDR3 DNA reads TGTGCCAGCAGGGAACGACAGGGGGCGACTAATGAAAAACTGTTTTTT. It specifies CASRERQGATNEKLFF. Drawing the rest from reference TRBV2 and TRBJ1-4, the complete variable domain is EPEVTQTPSHQVTQMGQEVILRCVPISNHLYFYWYRQILGQKVEFLVSFYNNEISEKSEIFDDQFSVERPDGSNFTLKIRSTKLEDSAMYFCASRERQGATNEKLFFGSGTQLSVL.

This clone occurred once. This chain connects TRBV11-3 to TRBJ2-7; 10 bases agree with TRBD1. There are 19 residues in the CDR3. Per germline, CDR1 SGHNT and CDR2 YENEEA. After removal of 2 bases from V and 2 bases from J, the junction contained 15 bases not matched to a gene. The DNA of the CDR3 is TGTGCCAGCAGCTTAACATACCTTGGGACAGGGGCCTCTGCCTACGAGCAGTACTTC. Protein product: CASSLTYLGTGASAYEQYF.

The CDR3: CASSRQGGEKLFF. Here the CDR3 DNA reads TGTGCCAGCAGCAGACAGGGGGGTGAAAAACTGTTTTTT. The chain links TRBV2 to TRBJ1-4, with TRBD1 identical over 9 bases. The CDR3 loop spans 13 amino acids. The V and J ends lost 6 bases and 7 bases, in that order; junction bases with no gene match: 3. CDR1 is SNHLY and CDR2 is FYNNEI in the germline V gene.

The chain carries TRBV7-8 and TRBJ2-3, with a weak D call TRBD1 (6 bases). CDR3 length: 16 residues. Germline V lookup: CDR1 SGHVS, CDR2 FQNEAQ. Trimming cost V 2 bases and J 3 bases, with 15 bases left between them. This chain's CDR3 is CASSLLVDSTTDTQYF. DNA for the CDR3: TGTGCCAGCAGCTTATTAGTGGACAGCACGACAGATACGCAGTATTTT. The variable domain in full, with the rest retrieved from reference TRBV7-8 and TRBJ2-3, is GAGVSQSPRYKVAKRGQDVALRCDPISGHVSLFWYQQALGQGPEFLTYFQNEAQLDKSGLPSDRFFAERPEGSVSTLKIQRTQQEDSAVYLCASSLLVDSTTDTQYFGPGTRLTVL.

This rearrangement joins TRBV18 to TRBJ2-5; 14 bases map to TRBD2. Germline-derived CDR1 and CDR2 are KGHSH and LQKENI. The CDR3 is made up of 17 amino acids. Losses at the gene ends were 2 bases for V and 4 bases for J; bases not matched to a gene: 6. Here the CDR3 reads CASSPAGLAGAGETQYF. CDR3 DNA: TGTGCCAGCTCACCAGCGGGACTAGCGGGGGCAGGAGAGACCCAGTACTTC.

This clone was recorded once. This chain links TRBV10-3 with TRBJ2-3, with a weak D call TRBD2 (5 bases). The CDR3 is 14 residues long. The V gene lost 7 bases and the J gene lost 1 base, with 12 bases spanning the gap. Germline V gives CDR1 ENHRY, CDR2 SYGVKD. The CDR3 sequence is CAIKRSGGTDTQYF. DNA of the CDR3: TGTGCCATCAAGAGGAGCGGAGGCACAGATACGCAGTATTTT.

This chain uses TRBV20-1 with TRBJ2-3; 12 nucleotides match TRBD2. This CDR3 comprises 15 residues. Trimming cost V 3 bases and J 7 bases; bases outside gene matches: 8. Germline CDR1 is DFQATT and CDR2 is SNEGSKA (reference sequence). In DNA, the CDR3 is TGCAGTGCTAGTAAGCTAGCGGGGGGGCCAAATACGCAGTATTTT. It is translated as CSASKLAGGPNTQYF.

The J gene is TRBJ1-2, the V gene TRBV27, with 10 positions matching TRBD1. The germline CDR1 and CDR2 sequences are MNHEY and SMNVEV (reference sequence). The CDR3 extends over 16 amino acids. Trimming cost V 6 bases and J 4 bases; bases outside gene matches: 11. CDR3 loop: CASRTGTGALGYGYTF. CDR3 bases: TGTGCCAGCAGGACCGGGACAGGGGCTTTGGGCTATGGCTACACCTTC.

The chain uses TRBV9 and TRBJ1-2; 8 bases agree with TRBD1. The trim removed 3 bases at V and 3 bases at J, leaving 10 bases unmatched. Germline values: CDR1 SGDLS, CDR2 YYNGEE. The CDR3 runs to 16 residues. The CDR3 is CASSDRRDRTDYGYTF. The CDR3 DNA is TGTGCCAGCAGCGACCGACGGGACAGGACGGACTATGGCTACACCTTC.

The chain joins TRBV5-5 to TRBJ2-3; D is perhaps TRBD2 (6 bases). With 0 bases removed from V and 6 bases from J, the gap between germline ends came to 14 bases. This CDR3 contains 15 residues. Germline CDR1 and CDR2: SGHKS and YYEKEE (reference sequence). The CDR3 sequence: CASSLDQGGSDTQYF. DNA for the CDR3: TGTGCCAGCAGCTTGGATCAGGGAGGTTCTGATACGCAGTATTTT.

This clone was seen a handful of times. The chain is built from TRBV4-2 and TRBJ1-2; 7 nucleotides match TRBD1. Germline-derived CDR1 and CDR2 are LGHNA and YNFKEQ. This CDR3 region has 15 residues. Trimming took 4 bases from V and 8 from J; bases not matched to a gene: 13. DNA for the CDR3: TGTGCCAGCAGCCTGAATCTACAGGGGTGGGGAGGCTACACCTTC. This translates into CASSLNLQGWGGYTF.

This chain uses TRBV5-8 with TRBJ2-1, with 9 bases identical to TRBD1. Germline assignment: CDR1 SGHTS and CDR2 YDEGEE. CDR3 length: 17 amino acids. V dropped 0 bases and J dropped 4; count of bases not matched to a gene: 8. The CDR3 nucleotides read TGTGCCAGCAGCTTGGCCACAGGGGGCTATGGGTACAATGAGCAGTTCTTC. This encodes CASSLATGGYGYNEQFF.

The rearrangement links TRBV27 to TRBJ2-3; D gene uncertain. The germline CDR1 and CDR2 sequences are MNHEY and SMNVEV (reference sequence). V was cut by 4 bases and J by 1 base, with 9 bases left in between. This CDR3 is built from 14 residues. The CDR3 nucleotides are TGTGCCAGCAGTTACCAAATAGGCACAGATACGCAGTATTTT. This encodes CASSYQIGTDTQYF.

This chain links TRBV2 with TRBJ1-3, with 7 nucleotides matching TRBD1. The CDR3 sequence is 15 residues long. The V gene end was trimmed by 7 bases and the J gene end by 0 bases; junction bases not matched to a gene: 6. CDR1 SNHLY and CDR2 FYNNEI come from the germline V gene. CDR3 DNA: TGTGCCAGCACCGGGGACAGCCTCTCTGGAAACACCATATATTTT. It encodes CASTGDSLSGNTIYF.

The V and J genes are TRBV7-8 and TRBJ2-2, with 9 bases lining up with TRBD1. The J segment lost 5 bases and the V segment lost 1 base, leaving 11 bases of the junction unmatched. This CDR3 spans 18 amino acids. From germline, CDR1 is SGHVS and CDR2 FQNEAQ. CDR3 protein: CASSLEGDREWWTGELFF. In DNA form, the CDR3 reads TGTGCCAGCAGCTTAGAAGGGGACAGGGAATGGTGGACCGGGGAGCTGTTTTTT.

V gene TRBV7-9 combines with J gene TRBJ1-5; D is unclear. The CDR3 runs to 19 residues. The V end was cut by 5 bases, the J end by 0 bases, with 23 bases between. Germline CDR1 and CDR2: SEHNR and FQNEAQ (reference sequence). The CDR3: CASSREYFFIPYSNQPQHF. The CDR3 region has the DNA TGTGCCAGCAGCCGAGAATACTTCTTTATACCATATAGCAATCAGCCCCAGCATTTT.

The rearrangement uses TRBV19 and TRBJ2-7; perhaps TRBD1 as D (5 bases). Germline loops: CDR1 LNHDA, CDR2 SQIVND (reference sequence). The CDR3 spans 12 residues. V lost 4 bases and J lost 7, with 11 bases in between. CDR3 loop: CASSKGSGEQYF. In DNA form, the CDR3 reads TGTGCCAGTAGTAAGGGGTCCGGGGAGCAGTACTTC.

The chain joins TRBV5-1 to TRBJ2-3, with 7 bases identical to TRBD1. Germline CDR1 SGHRS, CDR2 YFSETQ. CDR3 size: 15 residues. V trimming: 1 base; J trimming: 5 bases; junction bases outside the gene matches: 7. The CDR3 nucleotides are TGCGCCAGCAGCTTGACAGGGGCGAGGGGAGATACGCAGTATTTT. This translates into CASSLTGARGDTQYF.

The chain links TRBV2 to TRBJ1-4; 7 bases match TRBD1. The length of the CDR3 is 15 residues. Germline CDR1 and CDR2: SNHLY and FYNNEI. The V gene end was trimmed by 6 bases and the J gene end by 5 bases; junction bases not matched to a gene: 9. CDR3 region: CASRPDRAPNEKLFF. The CDR3 DNA follows: TGTGCCAGCAGGCCTGACAGGGCGCCCAATGAAAAACTGTTTTTT.

The chain uses TRBV6-5 and TRBJ2-7, with 10 nucleotides matching TRBD1. Germline V gene data show CDR1 as MNHEY and CDR2 as SVGAGI. The V segment lost 5 bases and the J segment 2 bases; nucleotides outside the gene matches: 6. The CDR3 totals 15 residues. CDR3 sequence: CASSRGQGVTYEQYF. In DNA form, the CDR3 reads TGTGCCAGCAGTCGCGGACAGGGGGTTACCTACGAGCAGTACTTC.